A selection of T cell receptor beta chains follows, all from one sample in a study of blood T cell repertoires in COVID-19. Clones were sequenced by immunoSEQ multiplex PCR, and TCRdb holds only the in-frame ones, with some missing. The sample shows over 50,000 clones, roughly 80% of them seen only once. Sequencing was performed on peripheral blood. These TCRs come from a man in his 70s with acute or convalescent COVID-19. The CDR3 runs from the conserved cysteine through the conserved F or W. A D gene is named only where the DNA matches it firmly. A row's size may be missing; if present it is once, few, many or a size class.

j_gene | v_gene | d_gene | abundance | CDR3nt | CDR3aa
TRBJ2-5 | TRBV10-1 | TRBD1 | - | TGCGCCAGCAGTCCGGGGACAGTCCATCAAGAGACCCAGTACTTC | CASSPGTVHQETQYF
TRBJ2-1 | TRBV5-1 | TRBD2 | - | TGCGCCAGCAGCTTGAGTAGCGGGGGGAACCCTCATGAGCAGTTCTTC | CASSLSSGGNPHEQFF
TRBJ1-6 | TRBV10-1 | - | few | TGCGCCAGCAGACCCCTAAACAATTCACCCCTCCACTTT | CASRPLNNSPLHF
TRBJ2-2 | TRBV6-8 | TRBD1 | - | TGTGCCAGCATTCGTAGGGACAGGATTTACACCGGGGAGCTGTTTTTT | CASIRRDRIYTGELFF
TRBJ2-7 | TRBV19 | TRBD1 | few | TGTGCCAGTAGTGCCCCCGGGACAGGGTTTACCTACGAGCAGTACTTC | CASSAPGTGFTYEQYF
TRBJ1-6 | TRBV7-8 | TRBD1 | - | TGTGCCAGCAGCATACAGGGGGGCGGAAATTCACCCCTCCACTTT | CASSIQGGGNSPLHF
TRBJ2-5 | TRBV13 | - | once | TGTGCCAGCAGCTTGGGAGCGTCGGAGACCCAGTACTTC | CASSLGASETQYF
TRBJ2-7 | TRBV5-1 | - | - | TGCGCCAGCAGCTTAGGGGGGGAGAGCTCCTACGAGCAGTACTTC | CASSLGGESSYEQYF
TRBJ1-4 | TRBV28 | - | - | TGTGCCAGCACCCCTAGGACAGCCTCTAATGAAAAACTGTTTTTT | CASTPRTASNEKLFF
TRBJ2-1 | TRBV5-1 | - | - | TGCGCCAGCAGCTTTGGGTGGGAGGATGAGCAGTTCTTC | CASSFGWEDEQFF
TRBJ1-4 | TRBV6-5 | TRBD1 | - | TGTGCCAGCAGAGTAGGGGGCGGAACTAATGAAAAACTGTTTTTT | CASRVGGGTNEKLFF
TRBJ2-2 | TRBV9 | TRBD1 | few | TGTGCCAGCAGCGTGACGGCCAGGGGGCGCGCAATCTCCGGGGAGCTGTTTTTT | CASSVTARGRAISGELFF
TRBJ1-1 | TRBV11-1 | TRBD1 | - | TGTGCCAGCAGCCCAAACAGGGGCACTGAAGCTTTCTTT | CASSPNRGTEAFF
TRBJ2-6 | TRBV12-5 | TRBD1 | - | TGTGCTAGTGGGACAGGGGCCTCTGGGGCCAACGTCCTGACTTTC | CASGTGASGANVLTF
TRBJ1-2 | TRBV19 | - | - | TGTGCCAGTAGTATTACCCCTGAAGCCGGGAGCTATGGCTACACCTTC | CASSITPEAGSYGYTF
TRBJ2-3 | TRBV9 | TRBD1 | - | TGTGCCAGCAGCGTAGGAGGGGGCCGAGATACGCAGTATTTT | CASSVGGGRDTQYF
TRBJ2-3 | TRBV13 | - | - | TGTGCCAGCAGCTTACCACAGGGTACGCAGTATTTT | CASSLPQGTQYF
TRBJ1-1 | TRBV28 | - | - | TGTGCCAGCAGCCGCGGACTCTACACTGAAGCTTTCTTT | CASSRGLYTEAFF
TRBJ1-1 | TRBV10-1 | - | - | TGCGCCAGCACCGAGACAGTCTGGACTGAAGCTTTCTTT | CASTETVWTEAFF
TRBJ2-5 | TRBV2 | - | - | TGTGCCAGCACAAAACAGGGAGGGGGCCAAGAGACCCAGTACTTC | CASTKQGGGQETQYF
TRBJ2-7 | TRBV12-3/TRBV12-4 | - | once | TGTGCCAGCAGTTTAGCCCAACTCGAGCAGTACTTC | CASSLAQLEQYF
TRBJ1-2 | TRBV3-1/TRBV3-2 | TRBD1 | - | TGTGCCAGCAGCCGAGGACAGGGGGCGCGGATCTATGGCTACACCTTC | CASSRGQGARIYGYTF
TRBJ2-3 | TRBV2 | - | - | TGTGCCAGCAGTGAAAGTCTCTACGAGACGCAGTATTTT | CASSESLYETQYF
TRBJ1-5 | TRBV12-3/TRBV12-4 | - | few | TGTGCCAGCAGTCGAGGGGAGGGCCAGCCCCAGCATTTT | CASSRGEGQPQHF
TRBJ1-4 | TRBV2 | - | - | TGTGCCAGCAGCCCGGATTGGGGGCAGGAAAAACTGTTTTTT | CASSPDWGQEKLFF
TRBJ2-3 | TRBV18 | TRBD2 | - | TGTGCCAGCTCACCACCGACTAGCGGGGACACAGATACGCAGTATTTT | CASSPPTSGDTDTQYF
TRBJ2-5 | TRBV5-6 | - | - | TGTGCCAGCAGCCCGGGGCCTCCGGCTGGATTGGGGGGGACCCAGTACTTC | CASSPGPPAGLGGTQYF
TRBJ2-5 | TRBV5-4 | - | - | TGTGCCAGCGGGGGCGGAGCGCTAAGAGAGACCCAGTACTTC | CASGGGALRETQYF
TRBJ1-2 | TRBV6-5 | - | - | TGTGCCAGCCTGGACAGAGGTCAAAACTATGGCTACACCTTC | CASLDRGQNYGYTF
TRBJ2-1 | TRBV20-1 | - | few | TGCAGTGCTAGTCTAGCGTTCTACAATGAGCAGTTCTTC | CSASLAFYNEQFF
TRBJ1-2 | TRBV2 | - | - | TGTGCCAGCTCCGGGACACGAGCTAACTATGGCTACACCTTC | CASSGTRANYGYTF
TRBJ2-1 | TRBV19 | - | - | TGTGCCAGTAGTATTCCCGGAGCTGGGGCCCGCAATGAGCAGTTCTTC | CASSIPGAGARNEQFF
TRBJ1-6 | TRBV4-1 | - | - | TGCGCCAGCAGCCAAGAGGGCCTCCGGGGGGTTACACCCCTCCACTTT | CASSQEGLRGVTPLHF
TRBJ2-1 | TRBV5-1 | TRBD2 | many | TGCGCCAGCAGCTTGGCCCAAACTAGCGACGAGCAGTTCTTC | CASSLAQTSDEQFF